This TCR beta chain was recorded in a study of CD8 T cells in ankylosing spondylitis. Study-wide findings and caveats: Past research had described some motif variants in reactive arthritis synovial fluid and blood. Disease-linked clones had a CD8+ phenotype and relatively low frequency in peripheral blood. A TCR beta motif of under ten highly homologous variants appeared characteristic of ankylosing spondylitis blood. Reportedly, matched ankylosing spondylitis synovial fluid was significantly enriched for disease-linked clones.

Researchers built TCR beta libraries using quantitative 5'-RACE with molecular barcodes. TCRdb re-called the 5' RACE reads with MiXCR, one entry per CDR3 protein. The sample includes 750,000 to 850,000 distinct CDR3 sequences, 12% of them seen just once. There are 13 residues in the CDR3. Trimming pared 4 bases from V and 9 bases from J, leaving 13 bases between. Per germline, CDR1 ENHRY and CDR2 SYGVKD. This clonotype showed up many times. The target antigen is unknown. What was sequenced was blood, either unsorted or a sorted T cell fraction (not recorded which). This chain links TRBV10-3 with TRBJ2-1; D not certain. This clonotype was obtained from a male donor with ankylosing spondylitis. CDR3: CAISGTPWSEQFF. CDR3 nucleotides: TGTGCCATCAGTGGGACGCCCTGGAGTGAGCAGTTCTTC.